The sequence of this TCR beta chain was determined in a study of cytomegalovirus exposure and HLA in healthy donors. PCR primers comprised 60 Vbeta and 13 Jbeta primers. Sequencing was performed with immunoSEQ multiplex PCR; in TCRdb, only in-frame clones are kept and a portion is missing. Found here are about 200,000 clones, 86% of them singletons; the top ten hold around 0.3%. Trimming took off 5 bases at V and 1 base at J, with 8 bases between the two ends. This CDR3 contains 13 residues. Germline V CDR1 and CDR2: MDHEN, SYDVKM. This TCR derives from a woman under 40 in good health and CMV-seronegative. The sequencing sample was made of PBMCs. The chain recombines TRBV28 with TRBJ1-1; possible D gene TRBD1, 5 bases. The CDR3 region is CASSPQGNTEAFF. CDR3 coding DNA: TGTGCCAGCAGTCCTCAGGGGAACACTGAAGCTTTCTTT. Together with reference TRBV28 and TRBJ1-1, the CDR3 gives the full variable domain: DVKVTQSSRYLVKRTGEKVFLECVQDMDHENMFWYRQDPGLGLRLIYFSYDVKMKEKGDIPEGYSVSREKKERFSLILESASTNQTSMYLCASSPQGNTEAFFGQGTRLTVV.